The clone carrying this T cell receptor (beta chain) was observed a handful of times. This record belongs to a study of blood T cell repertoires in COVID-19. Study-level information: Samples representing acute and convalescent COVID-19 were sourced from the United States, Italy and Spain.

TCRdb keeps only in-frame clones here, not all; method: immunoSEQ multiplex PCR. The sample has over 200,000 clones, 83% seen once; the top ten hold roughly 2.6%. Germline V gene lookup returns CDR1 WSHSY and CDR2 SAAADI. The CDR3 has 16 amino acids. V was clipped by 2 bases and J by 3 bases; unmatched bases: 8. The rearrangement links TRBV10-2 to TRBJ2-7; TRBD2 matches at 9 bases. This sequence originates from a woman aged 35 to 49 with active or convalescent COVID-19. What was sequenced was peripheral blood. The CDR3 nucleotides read TGCGCCAGCAGTGAGCCCTCGACTAGCGGCCTCTACGAGCAGTACTTC. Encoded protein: CASSEPSTSGLYEQYF.